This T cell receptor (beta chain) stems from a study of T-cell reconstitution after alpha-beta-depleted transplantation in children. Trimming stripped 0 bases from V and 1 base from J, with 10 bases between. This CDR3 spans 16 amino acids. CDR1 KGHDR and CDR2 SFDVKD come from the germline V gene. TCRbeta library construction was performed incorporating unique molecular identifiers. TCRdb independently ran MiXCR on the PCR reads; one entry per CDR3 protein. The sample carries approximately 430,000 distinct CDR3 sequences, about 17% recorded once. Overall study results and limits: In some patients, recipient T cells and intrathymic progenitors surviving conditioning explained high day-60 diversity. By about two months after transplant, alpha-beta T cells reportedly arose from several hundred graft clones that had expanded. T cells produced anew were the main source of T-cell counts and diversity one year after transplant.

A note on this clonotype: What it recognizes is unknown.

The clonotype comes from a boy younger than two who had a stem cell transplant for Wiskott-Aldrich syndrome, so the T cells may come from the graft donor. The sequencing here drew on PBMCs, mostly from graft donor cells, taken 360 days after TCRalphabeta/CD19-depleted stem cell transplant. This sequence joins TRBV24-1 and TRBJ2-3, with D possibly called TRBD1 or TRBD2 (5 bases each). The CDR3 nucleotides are TGTGCCACCAGTGATTTGCCCGGGACGGGCACAGATACGCAGTATTTT. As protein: CATSDLPGTGTDTQYF.